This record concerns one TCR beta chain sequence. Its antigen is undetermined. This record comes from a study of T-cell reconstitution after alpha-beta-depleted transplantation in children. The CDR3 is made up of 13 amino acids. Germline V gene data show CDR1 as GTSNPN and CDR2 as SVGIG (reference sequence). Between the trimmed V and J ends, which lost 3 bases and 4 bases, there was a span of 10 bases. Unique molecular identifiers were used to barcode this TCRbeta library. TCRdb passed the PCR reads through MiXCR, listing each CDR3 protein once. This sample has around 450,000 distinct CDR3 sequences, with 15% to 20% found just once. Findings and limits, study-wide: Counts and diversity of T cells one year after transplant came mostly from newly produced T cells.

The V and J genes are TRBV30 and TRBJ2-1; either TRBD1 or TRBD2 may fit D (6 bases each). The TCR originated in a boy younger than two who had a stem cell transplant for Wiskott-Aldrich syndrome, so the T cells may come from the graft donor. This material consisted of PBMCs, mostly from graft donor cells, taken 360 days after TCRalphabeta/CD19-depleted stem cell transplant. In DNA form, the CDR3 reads TGTGCCTGGAGAGGGGGACTTTACAATGAGCAGTTCTTC. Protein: CAWRGGLYNEQFF. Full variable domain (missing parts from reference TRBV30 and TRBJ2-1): SQTIHQWPATLVQPVGSPLSLECTVEGTSNPNLYWYRQAAGRGLQLLFYSVGIGQISSEVPQNLSASRPQDRQFILSSKKLLLSDSGFYLCAWRGGLYNEQFFGPGTRLTVL.